This TCR beta chain was sequenced during a study of cytotoxic CD8 clonotypes in ibrutinib-treated CLL. Study context: Among the patients, roughly 12 presented as relapsed/refractory and about 15 as treatment-naive; fewer than 18 showed unmutated IGHV. The study recorded mean values of about 260,000 productive templates and tens of thousands of productive rearrangements per sample. General study points: Higher clonality was seen at ibrutinib response and a return toward baseline at progression. Baseline values of clonality outstripped age-matched healthy donors and followed circulating CD8+ T-cell counts.

Trimming cost V 6 bases and J 8 bases, with 13 bases left between them. CDR3 length equals 13 residues. The germline CDR1 and CDR2 sequences are MGHRA and YSYEKL. Comments on this clone: What it binds is unknown.

Libraries were prepared by immunoSEQ multiplex PCR; TCRdb keeps only in-frame clonotypes and omits some of them. The table shows around 25,000 clones, with approximately 71% occurring only once. This receptor was taken from a human donor with chronic lymphocytic leukemia. This rearrangement joins TRBV4-1 to TRBJ1-4; D may be TRBD1 (5 bases). The material sequenced was PBMCs, taken at disease progression, from a patient treated with ibrutinib. The DNA of the CDR3 is TGCGCCAGCAGAATCAGGGAAGGAGAAAAACTGTTTTTT. Amino acids: CASRIREGEKLFF.